This T cell receptor beta chain stems from a study of shared clonotypes between healthy human individuals. As concerns this clone: Its antigen is undetermined.

This CDR3 spans 18 amino acids. Germline loops: CDR1 MDHEN, CDR2 SYDVKM. V trimming: 3 bases; J trimming: 0 bases; junction bases outside the gene matches: 9. Study-wide results and limits: Compared with clonotypes that all four donors shared, non-shared clonotypes had lower generation probabilities.

CD45RO-negative CD8 cells positively selected for CCR7 made up the naive population, which excluded terminally differentiated effector memory CD45RA+ cells. Profiled with immunoSEQ multiplex PCR; TCRdb holds only in-frame clones, not every one. The sample has about 2.1 million clones, over 85% seen once. Sequenced input: naive CD8+ T cells from PBMCs. The TCR comes from a man aged 18 to 30 in good health. Some clones in this sample may be carry-over from other donors' samples. V gene TRBV28 combines with J gene TRBJ2-5; 11 bases line up with TRBD2. CDR3 nucleotide sequence: TGTGCCAGCAGTTTCTCGACTAGCGGGAATACGTACCAAGAGACCCAGTACTTC. Amino acids: CASSFSTSGNTYQETQYF.